This is a list of T cell receptor beta chains from one sample in a study of blood T cells in healthy people across ages. TCRdb processed the 5' RACE reads anew with MiXCR; each CDR3 protein has one entry. The data show fewer than 800,000 distinct CDR3 sequences, with 45% to 50% seen just once and roughly 30% held by the top ten. Specimen: blood. The receptors shown here come from a woman in her sixties in good health. CDR3s include the opening cysteine and the closing phenylalanine or tryptophan. Each record gives: D gene, V gene, J gene, clone size, CDR3 DNA, CDR3 protein. The D gene is left open where the match is weak. Clone size appears in some rows only: once, few, many, or a class for an expanded clone.

.	TRBV7-2	TRBJ1-2	few	TGTGCCAGCAGCCCTCAAGCAATTTACGGGGGTGCTGGCTACACCTTC	CASSPQAIYGGAGYTF
.	TRBV3-1	TRBJ2-5	.	TGTGCCAGCAGCCAAGCTGGGGAGCAGTACTTC	CASSQAGEQYF
.	TRBV4-2	TRBJ2-6	.	TGTGCCAGCAGCATAGCGGAGGGCATCTCTGGGGCCAACGTCCTGACTTTC	CASSIAEGISGANVLTF
TRBD1	TRBV12-3/TRBV12-4	TRBJ1-5	.	TGTGCCAGCAGTTTAGATGGCAGGGGGGATCAGCCCCAGCATTTT	CASSLDGRGDQPQHF
TRBD2	TRBV7-2	TRBJ2-7	.	TGTGTCAGCAGACAACCACCTCCGACTAGCGGGCCCACCTACGAGCAGTACTTC	CVSRQPPPTSGPTYEQYF
TRBD2	TRBV5-3	TRBJ2-7	.	TGTGCCAGAAGTCAACCTAGCGGGTCCTACGAGCAGTACTTC	CARSQPSGSYEQYF
TRBD2	TRBV20-1	TRBJ2-1	few	TGCAGTGCTAGAGACTCGACTAGCGGGAGCGGAGAGCAGTTCTTC	CSARDSTSGSGEQFF
TRBD2	TRBV12-3/TRBV12-4	TRBJ2-7	.	TGTGCCAGCAGTGTAGCGGGACAAGCCTACGAGCAGTACTTC	CASSVAGQAYEQYF
.	TRBV7-3	TRBJ2-7	.	TGTGCCAGCAGTCCCGACACCTTCTCCTACGAGCAGTACTTC	CASSPDTFSYEQYF
.	TRBV15	TRBJ2-5	few	TGTGCCACCAGCAAGCTGGAAGGGAGGCAGACCCAGTACTTC	CATSKLEGRQTQYF
.	TRBV7-9	TRBJ2-1	.	TGTGCCAGCAGCTTTATGCCGACCCCTGGGGGGTTCTTC	CASSFMPTPGGFF
.	TRBV7-9	TRBJ1-4	many	TGTGCCAGCAGCCTCGTTTGGGGGGCTGATAATGAAAAACTGTTTTTT	CASSLVWGADNEKLFF
TRBD1	TRBV7-2	TRBJ2-7	.	TGTGCCAGCAGCTTAGGCGGGACAGGGCTTACCTACGAGCAGTACTTC	CASSLGGTGLTYEQYF
.	TRBV5-1	TRBJ2-7	.	TGCGCCAGCAGCCCGGTGGGGGTTACTCGAACCTACGAGCAGTACTTC	CASSPVGVTRTYEQYF
TRBD1	TRBV10-3	TRBJ1-1	.	TGTGCCATCAGTGAACCTGGACAGGACACTGAAGCTTTCTTT	CAISEPGQDTEAFF
.	TRBV2	TRBJ1-5	.	TGTGCCAGCACCGAGGGTGGGTTTTATAGCGATCAGCCCCAGCATTTT	CASTEGGFYSDQPQHF
.	TRBV20-1	TRBJ2-7	.	TGCAGTGCTAGAGGGGGGAACTTTGACTACGAGCAGTACTTC	CSARGGNFDYEQYF
.	TRBV5-1	TRBJ2-7	.	TGCGCCAGCAGCTTGGCACAGTCTGTCTACGAGCAGTACTTC	CASSLAQSVYEQYF
TRBD2	TRBV18	TRBJ2-1	.	TGTGCCAGCTCGCCGGGACTAGCGGGAGTAAGACTATACAATGAGCAGTTCTTC	CASSPGLAGVRLYNEQFF
TRBD1	TRBV29-1	TRBJ2-1	.	TGCAGCGTTGGACCAGGGACAGGGGGCTACGAGCAGTTCTTC	CSVGPGTGGYEQFF
TRBD1	TRBV12-3/TRBV12-4	TRBJ1-1	few	TGTGCCAGCAGGCTACAGGGGGCATCTGAAGCTTTCTTT	CASRLQGASEAFF
TRBD1	TRBV7-2	TRBJ1-2	.	TGTGCCAGCAGCTGGGACAGGGGAACCTATGGCTACACCTTC	CASSWDRGTYGYTF
TRBD1	TRBV12-3/TRBV12-4	TRBJ1-4	.	TGTGCCAGCACCCCAAACAGGGGTCGGGGCCCAAATGAAAAACTGTTTTTT	CASTPNRGRGPNEKLFF
TRBD1	TRBV7-9	TRBJ1-6	.	TGTGCCAGCAGCTTAGGACAGGGCCGGGGAAATTCACCCCTCCACTTT	CASSLGQGRGNSPLHF
.	TRBV7-2	TRBJ1-2	.	TGTGCCAGCAGCCAGCGACCAAGTGGCTACACCTTC	CASSQRPSGYTF
TRBD1	TRBV18	TRBJ2-7	.	TGTGCCAGCTCACCCCCTGGACAGGGAAATGGACTTCAGTACTTC	CASSPPGQGNGLQYF
.	TRBV20-1	TRBJ2-1	.	TGCAGTGCTAAGAGGGACTACAATGAGCAGTTCTTC	CSAKRDYNEQFF
TRBD2	TRBV10-3	TRBJ2-7	.	TGTGCCATCAAGGCTAGCGGGAACTCCTACGAGCAGTACTTC	CAIKASGNSYEQYF
.	TRBV18	TRBJ2-1	once	TGTGCCAGCTCACCAACGGCAGGGGGAGGTAATGAGCAGTTCTTC	CASSPTAGGGNEQFF
.	TRBV6-5	TRBJ1-4	.	TGTGCCAGCAGTTACAGGTCTCGAGAAAAACTGTTTTTT	CASSYRSREKLFF
.	TRBV4-1	TRBJ1-2	.	TGCGCCAGCAGCCAAGATCAGGCGGATTATGGCTACACCTTC	CASSQDQADYGYTF
TRBD1	TRBV3-1	TRBJ2-5	few	TGTGCCAGCACCAGCAGGGGGCAGCTGTACTTC	CASTSRGQLYF
TRBD2	TRBV27	TRBJ2-5	.	TGTGCCAGCAGTTCTCTCCTGACTAGCGGAAAAGAGACCCAGTACTTC	CASSSLLTSGKETQYF